The 17 T cell receptor beta chains listed next were all sequenced from one sample in a study of blood T cell repertoires in COVID-19. Libraries were prepared by immunoSEQ multiplex PCR; TCRdb keeps only in-frame clonotypes and omits some of them. The table includes about 48,000 clones, around nine tenths detected once. The source material was peripheral blood. These receptors were collected from a man aged 65-85 years with acute or convalescent COVID-19.

V and J are TRBV19 and TRBJ2-1, with D perhaps TRBD1 (9 bases). In germline, CDR1 is LNHDA, CDR2 SQIVND (reference sequence). The CDR3 has 16 amino acids. The germline V and J ends were trimmed by 1 base and 3 bases, with 13 bases remaining between them. The CDR3: CASSIVAGQGYNEQFF. The CDR3 nucleotides are TGTGCCAGTAGTATAGTAGCGGGACAGGGCTACAATGAGCAGTTCTTC.

V usage is TRBV2 and J usage is TRBJ1-2; 10 nucleotides match TRBD1. CDR3 length: 13 amino acids. In germline, CDR1 is SNHLY, CDR2 FYNNEI. J gave up 7 bases and V 6 bases, and 5 bases lay outside the gene matches. In DNA, the CDR3 is TGTGCCAGCAGGGGGGACAGGGGCACTGGCTACACCTTC. It translates to CASRGDRGTGYTF.

The rearrangement joins TRBV18 to TRBJ2-2; D remains ambiguous. V was clipped by 1 base and J by 1 base, with 4 bases between them. Germline loops: CDR1 KGHSH, CDR2 LQKENI. The CDR3 runs 14 residues. CDR3 protein: CASSPLQNTGELFF. DNA for the CDR3: TGTGCCAGCTCACCACTTCAGAACACCGGGGAGCTGTTTTTT.

This rearrangement joins TRBV25-1 to TRBJ2-3, with D perhaps matching TRBD1 (7 bases). The CDR3 spans 13 residues. V lost 8 bases and J lost 6, with 15 bases in between. The germline V gene encodes CDR1 MGHDK and CDR2 SYGVNS. CDR3 nucleotides: TGTGCCAGCGCCTCGACAGGGACTGATACGCAGTATTTT. Its protein is CASASTGTDTQYF.

The chain recombines TRBV7-9 with TRBJ2-6, with TRBD1 matching 7 bases. Germline CDR1 reads SEHNR; CDR2 reads FQNEAQ (reference sequence). The CDR3 is 16 residues long. V was pared by 2 bases and J by 2 bases, with 3 bases of the junction left unmatched. The CDR3 bases are TGTGCCAGCAGCTTACCCGGGACAGCTGGGGCCAACGTCCTGACTTTC. This sequence encodes CASSLPGTAGANVLTF.

The chain uses TRBV18 and TRBJ1-2; D gene unclear. Per germline, CDR1 KGHSH and CDR2 LQKENI. Trimming left V 2 bases short and J 2 bases short, with 15 bases between. CDR3 length: 16 amino acids. The CDR3 coding sequence is TGTGCCAGCTCACCATCATCCGGGGAAGTCAACTATGGCTACACCTTC. Its protein is CASSPSSGEVNYGYTF.

The chain employs TRBV7-2 and TRBJ1-5, with D tentatively TRBD1 (5 bases). Germline V gives CDR1 SGHTA, CDR2 FQGNSA. There are 15 residues in the CDR3. V was cut by 5 bases and J by 1 base, with 12 bases left in between. CDR3 in amino acids: CASSTQGLSNQPQHF. CDR3 in DNA: TGTGCCAGCAGCACTCAGGGTCTAAGCAATCAGCCCCAGCATTTT. The variable domain in full, completed from reference TRBV7-2 and TRBJ1-5, reads GAGVSQSPSNKVTEKGKDVELRCDPISGHTALYWYRQSLGQGLEFLIYFQGNSAPDKSGLPSDRFSAERTGGSVSTLTIQRTQQEDSAVYLCASSTQGLSNQPQHFGDGTRLSIL.

A few counts support this clone. The V and J genes are TRBV6-2 or TRBV6-3 and TRBJ2-1; the match to TRBD2 covers 7 bases. Germline V CDR1 and CDR2: MNHEY, SVGEGT. The CDR3 is 16 residues long. V was pared by 5 bases and J by 5 bases, with 12 bases of the junction left unmatched. The CDR3 DNA reads TGTGCCAGCAGTCACGCCGCCGATGGGACTAACAATGAGCAGTTCTTC. Protein: CASSHAADGTNNEQFF.

V gene TRBV10-3 combines with J gene TRBJ2-3; TRBD2 is a possible D gene (6 bases). Trimming took off 3 bases at V and 3 bases at J, with 22 bases between the two ends. Germline V gives CDR1 ENHRY, CDR2 SYGVKD. The CDR3 covers 18 residues. The CDR3 region has the DNA TGTGCCATCAGTGACCGGCGCGGAGGGTGGGGAGGTACAGATACGCAGTATTTT. Amino acids: CAISDRRGGWGGTDTQYF.

This clone was recorded once. V usage is TRBV11-3 and J usage is TRBJ2-1, with TRBD1 matching over 7 bases. This CDR3 spans 13 amino acids. Germline V gene sequence: CDR1 SGHNT, CDR2 YENEEA. The V segment lost 5 bases and the J segment 4 bases; nucleotides outside the gene matches: 2. The CDR3 region has the DNA TGTGCCAGCAGCCCGGACAGGTACAATGAGCAGTTCTTC. Protein sequence: CASSPDRYNEQFF.

This chain links TRBV18 with TRBJ1-5; a weak D match, TRBD1 (6 bases). The CDR3 runs 15 residues. Trimming removed 2 bases at V and 3 bases at J, with 11 bases between. Germline loops: CDR1 KGHSH, CDR2 LQKENI. DNA for the CDR3: TGTGCCAGCTCACCAGGCAGGGGTCCCAATCAGCCCCAGCATTTT. Protein sequence: CASSPGRGPNQPQHF.

The chain is built from TRBV24-1 and TRBJ1-5; weak D call: TRBD1 (6 bases). Trimming shortened V by 6 bases and J by 2 bases, and 10 bases separated the two germline ends. The CDR3 covers 14 residues. Germline V CDR1 and CDR2: KGHDR, SFDVKD. The CDR3 region is CATSPRQGNQPQHF. The CDR3 nucleotides are TGTGCCACCAGTCCCAGACAGGGCAATCAGCCCCAGCATTTT.

The chain combines TRBV12-3 or TRBV12-4 with TRBJ2-7; weak D call: TRBD1 (5 bases). Trimming removed 1 base at V and 3 bases at J, with 7 bases between. The CDR3 extends over 13 amino acids. As DNA, the CDR3 is TGTGCCAGCAGTTTAGTTAGGGGCTACGAGCAGTACTTC. Amino acids: CASSLVRGYEQYF.

The V gene is TRBV6-2 or TRBV6-3, the J gene TRBJ1-1, with TRBD1 matching over 9 bases. Looked up from germline, CDR1 is MNHEY and CDR2 is SVGEGT. V lost 6 bases, J lost 8 bases, and 7 bases stayed unmatched. The CDR3 runs to 13 residues. The CDR3 loop is CASSGTGTGEAFF. The CDR3 DNA reads TGTGCCAGCAGCGGGACAGGGACGGGAGAAGCTTTCTTT.

This chain connects TRBV2 to TRBJ2-5, with 15 positions matching TRBD2. Germline values: CDR1 SNHLY, CDR2 FYNNEI. CDR3 length: 17 residues. Trimming took 6 bases from V and 4 from J; bases not matched to a gene: 9. The CDR3 spells CASRAGLAGGGVETQYF. Here the CDR3 DNA reads TGTGCCAGCAGGGCGGGACTAGCGGGGGGCGGGGTAGAGACCCAGTACTTC.

This chain links TRBV28 with TRBJ2-2; D is unclear. CDR3 length: 15 amino acids. Germline V CDR1 and CDR2: MDHEN, SYDVKM. V was cut by 6 bases and J by 3 bases, with 14 bases left in between. The CDR3 sequence: CASRKDNLHTGELFF. CDR3 DNA: TGTGCCAGCAGGAAAGATAACTTACACACCGGGGAGCTGTTTTTT.

The rearrangement links TRBV24-1 to TRBJ2-1, with D perhaps matching TRBD2 (5 bases). Per germline, CDR1 KGHDR and CDR2 SFDVKD. Trimming stripped 6 bases from V and 9 bases from J, with 14 bases between. The CDR3 has 13 residues. The DNA of the CDR3 is TGTGCCACCAGTCCCCCGTGGACTGGTGAGCAGTTCTTC. Protein: CATSPPWTGEQFF.